This TCR beta chain was recovered during a study of cytomegalovirus exposure and HLA in healthy donors. Germline V gene sequence: CDR1 ENHRY, CDR2 SYGVKD. Trimming shortened V by 9 bases and J by 0 bases, and 11 bases separated the two germline ends. The CDR3 is made up of 13 amino acids. The sample holds one count of this clone. Only in-frame clones appear in the TCRdb table, and some are missing; sequencing was by immunoSEQ multiplex PCR. The sample has some 170,000 clones, over 80% seen once. The chain employs TRBV10-3 and TRBJ1-1; tentative D call: TRBD1 (6 bases). Sequenced material: PBMCs. This clonotype originated in a man aged 25-45 years in good health and CMV-seropositive. The CDR3 DNA is TGTGCCATACAACAGGGCATGAACACTGAAGCTTTCTTT. This translates into CAIQQGMNTEAFF.